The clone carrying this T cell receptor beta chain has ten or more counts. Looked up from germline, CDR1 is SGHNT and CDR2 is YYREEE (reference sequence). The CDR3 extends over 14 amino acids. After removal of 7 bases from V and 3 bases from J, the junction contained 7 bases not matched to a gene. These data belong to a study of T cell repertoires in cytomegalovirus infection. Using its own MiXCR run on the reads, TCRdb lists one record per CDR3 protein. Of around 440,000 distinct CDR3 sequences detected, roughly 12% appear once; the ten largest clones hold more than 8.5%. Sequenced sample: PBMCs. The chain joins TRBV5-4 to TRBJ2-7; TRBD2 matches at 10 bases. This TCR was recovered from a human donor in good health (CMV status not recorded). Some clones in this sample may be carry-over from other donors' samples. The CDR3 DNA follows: TGTGCCAGCGCCGCCGGACTAGCGGACTACGAGCAGTACTTC. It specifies CASAAGLADYEQYF.